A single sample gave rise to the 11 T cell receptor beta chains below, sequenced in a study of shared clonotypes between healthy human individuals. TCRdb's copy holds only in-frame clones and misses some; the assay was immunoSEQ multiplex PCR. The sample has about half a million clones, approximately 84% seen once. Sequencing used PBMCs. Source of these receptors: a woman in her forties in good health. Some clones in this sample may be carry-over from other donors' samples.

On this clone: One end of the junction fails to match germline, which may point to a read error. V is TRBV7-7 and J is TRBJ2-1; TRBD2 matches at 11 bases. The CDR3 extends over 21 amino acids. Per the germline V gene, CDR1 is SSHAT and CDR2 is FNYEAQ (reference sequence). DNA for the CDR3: TGTGCTAGCAGCTTAGCCCCCACCCTCTATACTAGCGGGAGCATAAACAATGAGCAGTTCTTC. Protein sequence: CASSLAPTLYTSGSINNEQFF.

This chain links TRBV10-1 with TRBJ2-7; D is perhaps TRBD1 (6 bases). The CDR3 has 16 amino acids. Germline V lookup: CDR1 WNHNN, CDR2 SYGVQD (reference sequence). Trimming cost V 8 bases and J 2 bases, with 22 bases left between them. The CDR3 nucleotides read TGCGCCAGCGAACGGGACACAAAGAGGGAGCCCTACGAGCAGTACTTC. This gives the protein CASERDTKREPYEQYF.

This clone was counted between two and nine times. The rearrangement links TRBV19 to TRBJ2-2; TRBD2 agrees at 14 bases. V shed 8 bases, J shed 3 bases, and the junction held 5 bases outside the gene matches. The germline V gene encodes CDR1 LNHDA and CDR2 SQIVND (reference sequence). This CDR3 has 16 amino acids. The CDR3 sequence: CASRLAGGRDTGELFF. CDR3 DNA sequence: TGTGCCAGTCGACTAGCGGGAGGGCGGGACACCGGGGAGCTGTTTTTT. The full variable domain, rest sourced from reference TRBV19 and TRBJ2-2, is DGGITQSPKYLFRKEGQNVTLSCEQNLNHDAMYWYRQDPGQGLRLIYYSQIVNDFQKGDIAEGYSVSREKKESFPLTVTSAQKNPTAFYLCASRLAGGRDTGELFFGEGSRLTVL.

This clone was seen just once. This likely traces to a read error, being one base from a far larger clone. The CDR3 reads CASSPLALAGGSGANALTF. In DNA form, the CDR3 reads TGTGCCAGCTCACCACTCGCACTAGCGGGAGGGTCTGGGGCCAACGCCCTGACTTTC. The rearrangement uses TRBV18 and TRBJ2-6; 13 bases are shared with TRBD2. Looked up from germline, CDR1 is KGHSH and CDR2 is LQKENI. The CDR3 has 19 amino acids. Combining the CDR3 with reference TRBV18 and TRBJ2-6 gives the whole variable domain NAGVMQNPRHLVRRRGQEARLRCSPMKGHSHVYWYRQLPEEGLKFMVYLQKENIIDESGMPKERFSAEFPKEGPSILRIQQVVRGDSAAYFCASSPLALAGGSGANALTFGAGSRLTVL.

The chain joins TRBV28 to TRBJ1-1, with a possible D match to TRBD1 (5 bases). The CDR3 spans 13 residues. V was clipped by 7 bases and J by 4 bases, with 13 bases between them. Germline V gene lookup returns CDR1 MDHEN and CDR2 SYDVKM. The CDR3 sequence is CASTTGGSTEAFF. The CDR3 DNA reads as TGTGCCAGCACCACAGGTGGTAGCACTGAAGCTTTCTTT.

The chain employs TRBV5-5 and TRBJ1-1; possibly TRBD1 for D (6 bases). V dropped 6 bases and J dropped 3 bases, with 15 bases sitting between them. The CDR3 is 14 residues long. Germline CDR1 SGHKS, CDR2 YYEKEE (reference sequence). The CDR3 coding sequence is TGTGCCAGCACCCGCTCGGGGGGCTACACTGAAGCTTTCTTT. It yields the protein CASTRSGGYTEAFF.

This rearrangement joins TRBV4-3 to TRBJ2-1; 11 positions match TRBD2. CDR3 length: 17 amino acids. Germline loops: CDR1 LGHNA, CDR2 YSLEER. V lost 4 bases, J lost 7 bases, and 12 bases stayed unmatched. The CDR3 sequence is CASSLLAGGPPKNEQFF. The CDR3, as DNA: TGCGCCAGCAGCCTGTTAGCGGGAGGGCCCCCAAAGAATGAGCAGTTCTTC.

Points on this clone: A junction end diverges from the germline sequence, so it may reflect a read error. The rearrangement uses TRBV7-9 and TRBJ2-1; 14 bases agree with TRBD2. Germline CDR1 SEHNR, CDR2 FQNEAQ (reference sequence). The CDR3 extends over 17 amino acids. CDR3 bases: TGCGCCAGCAGCCAAGGGGGACTAGCGGGAGAGGGCAATGAGCAGTTCTTC. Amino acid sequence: CASSQGGLAGEGNEQFF.

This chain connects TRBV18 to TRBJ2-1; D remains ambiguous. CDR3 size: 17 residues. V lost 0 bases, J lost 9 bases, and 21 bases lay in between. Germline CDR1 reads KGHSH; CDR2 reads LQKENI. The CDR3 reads CASSPPVPPTGGVEQFF. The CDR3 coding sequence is TGTGCCAGCTCACCACCGGTACCCCCGACCGGCGGAGTTGAGCAGTTCTTC.

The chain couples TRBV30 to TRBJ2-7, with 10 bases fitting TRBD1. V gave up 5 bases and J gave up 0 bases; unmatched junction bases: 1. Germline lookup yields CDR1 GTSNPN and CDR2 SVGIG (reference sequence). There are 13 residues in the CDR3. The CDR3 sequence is CAWGTGASYEQYF. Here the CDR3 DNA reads TGTGCCTGGGGGACAGGGGCCTCCTACGAGCAGTACTTC.

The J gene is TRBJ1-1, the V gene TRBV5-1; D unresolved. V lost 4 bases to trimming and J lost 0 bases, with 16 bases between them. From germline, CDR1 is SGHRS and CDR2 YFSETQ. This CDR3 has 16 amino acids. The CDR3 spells CASSHGSANLNTEAFF. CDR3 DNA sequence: TGCGCCAGCAGCCATGGAAGTGCAAACTTGAACACTGAAGCTTTCTTT. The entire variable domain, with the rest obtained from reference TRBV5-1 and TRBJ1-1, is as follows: KAGVTQTPRYLIKTRGQQVTLSCSPISGHRSVSWYQQTPGQGLQFLFEYFSETQRNKGNFPGRFSGRQFSNSRSEMNVSTLELGDSALYLCASSHGSANLNTEAFFGQGTRLTVV.